The 22 T cell receptor beta chains presented below share a single source sample, sequenced in a study of cytomegalovirus exposure and HLA in healthy donors. Primers included in the PCR were 60 Vbeta and 13 Jbeta primers. TCRdb's table, derived via immunoSEQ multiplex PCR, lists solely in-frame clones and lacks some. This table holds over 100,000 clones, around 84% found once. Sequencing was done on a sample of PBMCs. These TCRs come from a man younger than 40 in good health and CMV-seropositive.

V gene TRBV28 combines with J gene TRBJ1-1, with 8 bases identical to TRBD1. The CDR3 is made up of 13 amino acids. Per germline, CDR1 MDHEN and CDR2 SYDVKM. With 1 base clipped from V and 7 bases from J, the junction kept 2 bases outside the gene matches. The CDR3 reads CASSLSDRGEAFF. In nucleotides, the CDR3 is TGTGCCAGCAGTTTATCCGACAGGGGTGAAGCTTTCTTT.

The gene calls are TRBV7-9 and TRBJ2-7, with TRBD1 identical over 7 bases. Per germline, CDR1 SEHNR and CDR2 FQNEAQ (reference sequence). After removal of 5 bases from V and 5 bases from J, the junction contained 3 bases not matched to a gene. This CDR3 contains 12 residues. The CDR3 nucleotides read TGTGCCAGCAGCGATGACAGGGACGAGCAGTACGTC. Protein: CASSDDRDEQYV.

This clone turned up a few times. This chain links TRBV5-6 with TRBJ2-5; TRBD2 agrees at 7 bases. Trimming at V came to 1 base and at J to 1 base, leaving 7 bases not matched to a gene. The length of the CDR3 is 16 residues. The germline V gene has CDR1 SGHDT and CDR2 YYEEEE. CDR3 residues: CASSLLVAGRQETQYF. The CDR3 DNA reads TGTGCCAGCAGCTTGTTGGTAGCGGGCCGCCAAGAGACCCAGTACTTC.

V usage is TRBV5-1 and J usage is TRBJ1-2, with a tentative D call TRBD1 (5 bases). Looked up from germline, CDR1 is SGHRS and CDR2 is YFSETQ. Trimming took off 0 bases at V and 5 bases at J, with 11 bases between the two ends. The CDR3 length is 14 residues. CDR3 loop: CASSLVAGSYGYTF. The CDR3 region has the DNA TGCGCCAGCAGCTTGGTGGCAGGGTCTTATGGCTACACCTTC.

This chain connects TRBV5-4 to TRBJ2-7, with 7 bases lining up with TRBD1. The CDR3 contains 15 residues. From germline, CDR1 is SGHNT and CDR2 YYREEE (reference sequence). V shed 2 bases and J 1 base; nucleotides not matched to a gene: 6. The CDR3 DNA reads as TGTGCCAGCAGCTTTTGGACAGGCGGATCCTACGAGCAGTACTTC. Translated, it gives CASSFWTGGSYEQYF.

The V and J genes are TRBV28 and TRBJ1-2; D perhaps matches TRBD1 (6 bases). The CDR3 has 14 residues. Germline V gene data show CDR1 as MDHEN and CDR2 as SYDVKM. V dropped 5 bases and J dropped 7 bases, with 17 bases sitting between them. The CDR3 sequence is CASSTSRRGIGYTF. In DNA form, the CDR3 reads TGTGCCAGCAGTACCTCCCGCAGGGGTATTGGCTACACCTTC.

The chain's CDR3 is CASSLAGRGGVGYTF. CDR3 DNA: TGTGCCAGCAGCTTAGCAGGGCGGGGGGGGGTCGGCTACACCTTC. The J gene is TRBJ1-2, the V gene TRBV11-2; a possible D gene is TRBD1 (5 bases). This CDR3 contains 15 residues. Germline CDR1 and CDR2: SGHAT and FQNNGV. V was shortened by 1 base and J by 8 bases, with 17 bases between the two germline ends. Complete variable domain (other parts from reference TRBV11-2 and TRBJ1-2): EAGVAQSPRYKIIEKRQSVAFWCNPISGHATLYWYQQILGQGPKLLIQFQNNGVVDDSQLPKDRFSAERLKGVDSTLKIQPAKLEDSAVYLCASSLAGRGGVGYTFGSGTRLTVV.

V is TRBV7-9 and J is TRBJ1-4, with D possibly being TRBD1 (5 bases). The germline V and J ends were trimmed by 2 bases and 5 bases, with 12 bases remaining between them. The CDR3 loop spans 15 amino acids. The germline V gene encodes CDR1 SEHNR and CDR2 FQNEAQ (reference sequence). CDR3 sequence: CASSLWQGENEKLFF. The CDR3 DNA follows: TGTGCCAGCAGCTTATGGCAGGGCGAGAATGAAAAACTGTTTTTT.

The rearrangement joins TRBV28 to TRBJ1-5, with a tentative D call TRBD1 (5 bases). Germline CDR1 MDHEN, CDR2 SYDVKM. The CDR3 runs 18 residues. With 1 base removed from V and 4 bases from J, the gap between germline ends came to 20 bases. DNA of the CDR3: TGTGCCAGCAGTTTATCGACGATGGGTGGGGCAGTGAATCAGCCCCAGCATTTT. Protein: CASSLSTMGGAVNQPQHF.

This clone is a singleton in its sample. This chain connects TRBV7-9 to TRBJ2-2, with D tentatively TRBD1 (5 bases). The V end was cut by 3 bases, the J end by 1 base, with 6 bases between. The CDR3 is 14 amino acids. Germline assignment: CDR1 SEHNR and CDR2 FQNEAQ (reference sequence). The CDR3 region has the DNA TGTGCCAGCAGCTTCGGACAGAACACCGGGGAGCTGTTTTTT. Its protein is CASSFGQNTGELFF.

The chain employs TRBV5-4 and TRBJ2-7; 7 nucleotides match TRBD1. CDR3 length: 16 amino acids. Germline V gives CDR1 SGHNT, CDR2 YYREEE (reference sequence). Trimming removed 0 bases from V and 0 bases from J; junction bases left unmatched: 6. In DNA form, the CDR3 reads TGTGCCAGCAGCTTGGGTCCGGGACAGAGCTCCTACGAGCAGTACTTC. Residues: CASSLGPGQSSYEQYF.

The gene calls are TRBV18 and TRBJ1-4; TRBD1 matches 7 bases. Looked up from germline, CDR1 is KGHSH and CDR2 is LQKENI. There are 14 residues in the CDR3. The ends lost 3 bases at V and 5 bases at J; junction bases unmatched: 3. The CDR3 spells CASSPARGNEKLFF. The CDR3 region has the DNA TGTGCCAGCTCACCGGCCAGGGGGAATGAAAAACTGTTTTTT.

The chain employs TRBV10-3 and TRBJ2-7, with 8 bases fitting TRBD2. In germline, CDR1 is ENHRY, CDR2 SYGVKD. The trim removed 0 bases at V and 2 bases at J, leaving 3 bases unmatched. This CDR3 has 15 amino acids. As DNA, the CDR3 is TGTGCCATCAGTGAGTCGACGCGGGGGGCCTACGAGCAGTACTTC. This translates into CAISESTRGAYEQYF.

This clone has just one count. The chain couples TRBV7-6 to TRBJ2-1; perhaps TRBD2 as D (6 bases). V lost 2 bases, J lost 5 bases, and 10 bases lay in between. The CDR3 loop spans 14 amino acids. The germline gives CDR1 SGHVS, CDR2 FNYEAQ. CDR3 DNA: TGTGCCAGCAGCTTAAGCGGCGGGGACAATGAGCAGTTCTTC. Translation: CASSLSGGDNEQFF. The variable domain in full, with the rest retrieved from reference TRBV7-6 and TRBJ2-1, is GAGVSQSPRYKVTKRGQDVALRCDPISGHVSLYWYRQALGQGPEFLTYFNYEAQQDKSGLPNDRFSAERPEGSISTLTIQRTEQRDSAMYRCASSLSGGDNEQFFGPGTRLTVL.

The chain joins TRBV7-8 to TRBJ2-7, with D possibly TRBD1 on 6 matching bases. Trimming shortened V by 4 bases and J by 3 bases, and 13 bases separated the two germline ends. Germline assignment: CDR1 SGHVS and CDR2 FQNEAQ. The CDR3 sequence is 14 residues long. CDR3 DNA: TGTGCCAGCAGCTCCCGTCCAGGGGTCTACGAGCAGTACGTC. It encodes CASSSRPGVYEQYV.

In the case of this clone: Other DNA variants within this sample encode the same CDR3. This rearrangement joins TRBV15 to TRBJ2-7, with D maybe TRBD2 (5 bases). Germline V gene data show CDR1 as LNHNV and CDR2 as YYDKDF (reference sequence). The CDR3 is 17 residues long. The germline V and J ends were trimmed by 5 bases and 4 bases, with 24 bases remaining between them. CDR3 protein: CATSGPPRSGGLYEQYV. In nucleotides, the CDR3 is TGTGCCACCAGCGGCCCCCCACGGAGCGGCGGGTTGTACGAGCAGTACGTC.

A single count supports this clone. This chain connects TRBV15 to TRBJ1-1, with unresolved D. With 0 bases removed from V and 4 bases from J, the gap between germline ends came to 12 bases. The germline V gene encodes CDR1 LNHNV and CDR2 YYDKDF (reference sequence). This CDR3 contains 15 residues. The CDR3 DNA reads TGTGCCACCAGCAGAGAGAGAGTCCCCGGCACTGAAGCTTTCTTT. Translating gives CATSRERVPGTEAFF.

The V and J genes are TRBV7-2 and TRBJ1-5; D unresolved. Germline CDR1 reads SGHTA; CDR2 reads FQGNSA. Trimming removed 5 bases from V and 6 bases from J, with 11 bases in between. There are 13 residues in the CDR3. Written as DNA, the CDR3 is TGTGCCAGCAGCGAGTATGTGAGTCAGCCCCAGCATTTT. This codes for CASSEYVSQPQHF.

The chain employs TRBV7-6 and TRBJ2-3; 10 nucleotides match TRBD2. Looked up from germline, CDR1 is SGHVS and CDR2 is FNYEAQ. V dropped 4 bases and J dropped 5; count of bases not matched to a gene: 6. This CDR3 comprises 15 residues. The CDR3 loop is CASSSGTSVGDTQYF. As DNA, the CDR3 is TGTGCCAGCAGCTCGGGGACTAGCGTCGGAGATACGCAGTATTTT. Full variable domain (remainder filled in from reference TRBV7-6 and TRBJ2-3): GAGVSQSPRYKVTKRGQDVALRCDPISGHVSLYWYRQALGQGPEFLTYFNYEAQQDKSGLPNDRFSAERPEGSISTLTIQRTEQRDSAMYRCASSSGTSVGDTQYFGPGTRLTVL.

As for this clone: Mismatch with germline at one junction end may stem from a read error. This CDR3 reads CASSLTVYYSPLHF. The CDR3 DNA sequence: TGTGCCAGCAGCTTGACGGTCTATTATTCACCCCTCCACTTT. This chain connects TRBV5-8 to TRBJ1-6, with D uncertain. The CDR3 has 14 amino acids. Per the germline V gene, CDR1 is SGHTS and CDR2 is YDEGEE.

The V and J genes are TRBV11-3 and TRBJ1-1; the match to TRBD1 covers 7 bases. The trim removed 5 bases at V and 1 base at J, leaving 4 bases unmatched. In germline, CDR1 is SGHNT, CDR2 YENEEA. The CDR3 loop spans 14 amino acids. Written as DNA, the CDR3 is TGTGCCAGCAGCCCAGACAGGGAGAACACTGAAGCTTTCTTT. This gives the protein CASSPDRENTEAFF.

CDR3 region: CAWSLGQLNTEAFF. The CDR3 DNA reads TGTGCCTGGAGTCTGGGGCAGCTGAACACTGAAGCTTTCTTT. V usage is TRBV30 and J usage is TRBJ1-1, with D perhaps matching TRBD1 (5 bases). Germline lookup yields CDR1 GTSNPN and CDR2 SVGIG (reference sequence). This CDR3 contains 14 residues. V lost 2 bases and J lost 0, with 10 bases in between.